A selection of T cell receptor beta chains follows, all from one sample in a study of blood T cell repertoires in COVID-19. TCRdb keeps only in-frame clones here, not all; method: immunoSEQ multiplex PCR. The sample holds about 300,000 clones; more than 85% are singletons and the top ten take around 1.2%. Sequencing input: peripheral blood. These receptors all come from a man aged 70-80 years with acute or convalescent COVID-19. CDR3s include the opening cysteine and the closing phenylalanine or tryptophan. A D gene is named only where the DNA matches it firmly. Clone size is not always given. Where it is, it says once, few, many or a class for expanded clones.

cdr3_nt	cdr3_aa	v_call	clone_size	d_call	j_call
TGTGCCACCAGTGGGGCCGGTGGAGGGACCGGGGAGCTGTTTTTT	CATSGAGGGTGELFF	TRBV24-1	.	.	TRBJ2-2
TGTGCCAGCAGCTTACCCGGGACAATCTATGGCTACACCTTC	CASSLPGTIYGYTF	TRBV7-8	.	.	TRBJ1-2
TGTGCCAGCAGCCCAAAACGACAGGTATACGAGCAGTACTTC	CASSPKRQVYEQYF	TRBV11-2	.	.	TRBJ2-7
TGTGCCAGTAGTAGGGGGACTAGCGGGAGAGGGCACATTCAGTACTTC	CASSRGTSGRGHIQYF	TRBV19	.	TRBD2	TRBJ2-4
TGTGCCAGCAGCGGGACTAGCCGGAATGAGCAGTTCTTC	CASSGTSRNEQFF	TRBV9	.	TRBD2	TRBJ2-1
TGTGCCAGCAGCGTAGGCATCGGGGGGAACACCGGGGAGCTGTTTTTT	CASSVGIGGNTGELFF	TRBV9	once	.	TRBJ2-2
TGTGCCAGCCGGCGGGTCAGCGGGGAGCTGTTTTTT	CASRRVSGELFF	TRBV19	.	.	TRBJ2-2
TGCGCCAGCAGCTTGGACTCAGGGGTTGATCAGCCCCAGCATTTT	CASSLDSGVDQPQHF	TRBV5-1	.	.	TRBJ1-5
TGCGCCAGCAGCTTACTTTTAGCGGGAGTGGGAAACAATGAGCAGTTCTTC	CASSLLLAGVGNNEQFF	TRBV5-1	.	TRBD2	TRBJ2-1
TGTGCCAGCAGTGAAAAGGGACTAGGGAGTTATACGCAGTATTTT	CASSEKGLGSYTQYF	TRBV2	.	TRBD2	TRBJ2-3
TGTGCCAGCAGCTCCTCATCAGGGACTGAAGCTTTCTTT	CASSSSSGTEAFF	TRBV7-2	.	.	TRBJ1-1
TGTGCCAGCAGTCTCGTTTCTCCCCATGGCTACACCTTC	CASSLVSPHGYTF	TRBV7-2	.	.	TRBJ1-2
TGTGCCAGCAGCCAAGCTCCGGCTAGCGCCCTACAAGAGACCCAGTACTTC	CASSQAPASALQETQYF	TRBV3-1/TRBV3-2	.	.	TRBJ2-5
TGTGCCAGCAGCCCGAACCCGGGACAGGGTCCCGCTTTCTTT	CASSPNPGQGPAFF	TRBV7-3	.	TRBD1	TRBJ1-1
TGCGCCAGCAGCCAAGCGGGCACAGATACGCAGTATTTT	CASSQAGTDTQYF	TRBV4-3	.	.	TRBJ2-3
TGTGCCAGCAGCTACGACAGGGGTGATGGCTACACCTTC	CASSYDRGDGYTF	TRBV5-4	.	TRBD1	TRBJ1-2
TGTGCCAGCAGCGCCGGGACAGGTGGGGGGGCTAGCAATCAGCCCCAGCATTTT	CASSAGTGGGASNQPQHF	TRBV6-2/TRBV6-3	.	TRBD1	TRBJ1-5
TGTGCCAGCAGCTCAGGACAGGGAACAGATACGCAGTATTTT	CASSSGQGTDTQYF	TRBV5-6	.	TRBD1	TRBJ2-3
TGTGCCAGTATCCCGGAGACAGGGGTGAAGGAGACCCAGTACTTC	CASIPETGVKETQYF	TRBV19	.	TRBD1	TRBJ2-5
TGTGCCAGCATGGACAGGGGCACAGATACGCAGTATTTT	CASMDRGTDTQYF	TRBV11-2	.	TRBD1	TRBJ2-3
TGTGCCAGCAGTCTTGATCTTACTAGAGGCGAGCAGTACTTC	CASSLDLTRGEQYF	TRBV3-1/TRBV3-2	.	.	TRBJ2-7
TGTGCCAGCAGTTATACGGGACAGAACACTGAAGCTTTCTTT	CASSYTGQNTEAFF	TRBV6-2/TRBV6-3	few	.	TRBJ1-1
TGTGCCAGCAACCCAACAGGGGGCTTTGGCTACACCTTC	CASNPTGGFGYTF	TRBV9	.	TRBD1	TRBJ1-2
TGTGCCAGCAGCCGCTCCGGGACTAGCGGAGGGTACGAGCAGTACTTC	CASSRSGTSGGYEQYF	TRBV7-2	.	TRBD2	TRBJ2-7
TGTGCCAGCTCACCACGGGGACAGTTTATTTGGTCAACTAATGAAAAACTGTTTTTT	CASSPRGQFIWSTNEKLFF	TRBV18	.	TRBD1	TRBJ1-4
TGTGCCTGGAGCCCCGGGCAGGGGCGGAACACTGAAGCTTTCTTT	CAWSPGQGRNTEAFF	TRBV30	.	.	TRBJ1-1
TGTGCCAGCAGCTTATATAGGACAGGGGGCAGGGACTATGGCTACACCTTC	CASSLYRTGGRDYGYTF	TRBV7-8	.	TRBD1	TRBJ1-2
TGTGCCAGCAGCGCCGAGGGATTAGGGACCCAGTACTTC	CASSAEGLGTQYF	TRBV2	.	.	TRBJ2-5
TGTGCCTGGAGTATACAGGGGGGCGACGAGCAGTACTTC	CAWSIQGGDEQYF	TRBV30	.	TRBD1	TRBJ2-7
TGTGCCACCAGTGATTTGCATCCCGGGGGGATCTACGAGCAGTACTTC	CATSDLHPGGIYEQYF	TRBV24-1	.	TRBD2	TRBJ2-7
TGTGCCAGCTCACGGGGGCCCTCCTACGAGCAGTACTTC	CASSRGPSYEQYF	TRBV18	.	.	TRBJ2-7
TGCAGGCTGACTAGCGGGAGGGGGCAGTTCTTC	CRLTSGRGQFF	TRBV20-1	.	TRBD2	TRBJ2-1
TGTGCCAGCAGTTACTCGAGGGGACAGGGCTCCCACGAGCAGTACTTC	CASSYSRGQGSHEQYF	TRBV6-6	.	TRBD1	TRBJ2-7
TGTGCCAGCAGCGTAGGGAACGGGGGGACAGAGACCCAGTACTTC	CASSVGNGGTETQYF	TRBV9	.	TRBD2	TRBJ2-5
TGTGCCTGGAGTGTACCTCCGCGGGGGGCCCTCATGAACACTGAAGCTTTCTTT	CAWSVPPRGALMNTEAFF	TRBV30	few	.	TRBJ1-1
TGTGCCAGCACCTCTAGCTCTGGGGCCAACGTCCTGACTTTC	CASTSSSGANVLTF	TRBV3-1/TRBV3-2	.	.	TRBJ2-6
TGTGCCAGCAGCTTAATCGGACTAGCGGGGACCAGAGATACGCAGTATTTT	CASSLIGLAGTRDTQYF	TRBV7-3	once	TRBD2	TRBJ2-3
TGTGCCAGCAGTTTGCGGCCTTATGGCTACACCTTC	CASSLRPYGYTF	TRBV28	once	.	TRBJ1-2
TGTGCCAGTAGTTTGCATCAGGGGGCTTTTAACTATGGCTACACCTTC	CASSLHQGAFNYGYTF	TRBV19	.	TRBD1	TRBJ1-2
TGTGCCAGCAGAGGGAGGATGAACACTGAAGCTTTCTTT	CASRGRMNTEAFF	TRBV6-5	.	.	TRBJ1-1
TGTGCCAGCAGTCGGGGGACAGGCCGATATCAGCCCCAGCATTTT	CASSRGTGRYQPQHF	TRBV6-2/TRBV6-3	.	TRBD1	TRBJ1-5
TGTGCCAGCAGCACAGGGTGGGAGAATGAGCAGTTCTTC	CASSTGWENEQFF	TRBV28	.	.	TRBJ2-1
TGTGCCAGCACTGAAGGACAGGGGGCTATCGGCGAGCAGTACTTC	CASTEGQGAIGEQYF	TRBV28	.	TRBD1	TRBJ2-7
TGCGCCAGCAGCCTTGAGGGGGGGAATTCACCCCTCCACTTT	CASSLEGGNSPLHF	TRBV5-1	.	.	TRBJ1-6
TGTGCCAGCAGTTCCCGACAGGGAAGCTGGCCCCAGCATTTT	CASSSRQGSWPQHF	TRBV6-5	.	TRBD1	TRBJ1-5
TGTGCCAGCAGTTACGGACAGGCCTCTAACTACGAGCAGTACTTC	CASSYGQASNYEQYF	TRBV28	.	TRBD1	TRBJ2-7
TGTGCCAGCAGCTTAGCGAGCAGGGCGAGATACTATGGCTACACCTTC	CASSLASRARYYGYTF	TRBV7-2	.	.	TRBJ1-2
TGTGCCAGCAGCTTAGAGGGGACTAGCGGGGCCGAGACCCAGTACTTC	CASSLEGTSGAETQYF	TRBV7-9	.	TRBD2	TRBJ2-5
TGCGCCAGCAGCTTGGGACAGAACTATGGCTACACCTTC	CASSLGQNYGYTF	TRBV5-1	.	.	TRBJ1-2
TGTGCCTGGAGTGTACGACGGGGGGCCGGTAATTCACCCCTCCACTTT	CAWSVRRGAGNSPLHF	TRBV30	once	.	TRBJ1-6
TGTGCCAGCAGCCCCGGGGGAGAATACGAGCAGTACTTC	CASSPGGEYEQYF	TRBV4-2	.	.	TRBJ2-7
TGCGCCAGCAGCCAAGAATCTCCCCTAGGGGGCCAAGTAAATCAGCCCCAGCATTTT	CASSQESPLGGQVNQPQHF	TRBV4-3	.	TRBD1	TRBJ1-5
TGTGCCAGCAGTTTACACGACAGGGGGATGGAGTACTTC	CASSLHDRGMEYF	TRBV28	.	TRBD1	TRBJ2-7
TGTGCCAGTAGTATCGCGTGGGGGGGAAACACCGGGGAGCTGTTTTTT	CASSIAWGGNTGELFF	TRBV19	.	TRBD2	TRBJ2-2
TGTGCCAGCAGCTTAACCAGGGCGGATCAGCCCCAGCATTTT	CASSLTRADQPQHF	TRBV7-2	.	.	TRBJ1-5